This passage covers 26 T cell receptor beta chains from one sample sequenced in a study of shared clonotypes between healthy human individuals. Assay used: immunoSEQ multiplex PCR; TCRdb lists only in-frame clones, some missing. The sample records roughly 2.1 million clones, approximately 94% being singletons. Terminally differentiated effector memory CD45RA+ cells were excluded from the naive CD8 cells, which were CD45RO-negative and positively selected for CCR7. The material sequenced was naive CD8+ T cells from PBMCs. These receptors came from a man in his late teens or twenties in good health. Some clones in this sample may be carry-over from other donors' samples.

The V call is TRBV27, the J call TRBJ2-7; D perhaps matches TRBD2 (6 bases). V was shortened by 5 bases and J by 5 bases, with 10 bases between the two germline ends. The CDR3 contains 12 residues. Germline CDR1 is MNHEY and CDR2 is SMNVEV (reference sequence). This CDR3 is CASSPSGDEQYF. CDR3 DNA: TGTGCCAGCAGTCCCTCGGGAGACGAGCAGTACTTC.

This clone showed up just once. The identical CDR3 is also encoded by other nucleotide sequences in the sample. The chain carries TRBV19 and TRBJ2-7; 8 nucleotides match TRBD1. V trimming: 4 bases; J trimming: 4 bases; junction bases outside the gene matches: 3. The CDR3 has 13 residues. CDR1 and CDR2 (germline): LNHDA, SQIVND (reference sequence). The CDR3: CASSSTGGYEQYF. For the CDR3, the DNA is TGTGCCAGTAGTAGTACAGGGGGGTACGAGCAGTACTTC.

This chain joins TRBV9 and TRBJ2-1; D unclear. The V gene's germline CDR1 is SGDLS and CDR2 YYNGEE. Trimming removed 3 bases from V and 8 bases from J, with 18 bases in between. The CDR3 has 15 residues. The CDR3 sequence is CASSDPGLTGHEQFF. For the CDR3, the DNA is TGTGCCAGCAGCGATCCGGGTCTCACTGGCCATGAGCAGTTCTTC.

This clone was picked up one time. The sample has other DNA sequences that encode this CDR3 too. V gene TRBV9 combines with J gene TRBJ2-7; no firm D call. The V gene lost 0 bases and the J gene lost 6 bases, with 7 bases spanning the gap. The CDR3 is 12 residues long. Looked up from germline, CDR1 is SGDLS and CDR2 is YYNGEE. CDR3 protein: CASSVGGAEQYF. Here the CDR3 DNA reads TGTGCCAGCAGCGTAGGAGGTGCCGAGCAGTACTTC.

The V call is TRBV5-1, the J call TRBJ2-5; 9 nucleotides align to TRBD2. Trimming removed 1 base from V and 0 bases from J; junction bases left unmatched: 1. CDR3 length equals 15 residues. CDR1 and CDR2 from the germline V gene are SGHRS and YFSETQ. The CDR3 sequence is CASSLWTSDQETQYF. In nucleotides, the CDR3 is TGCGCCAGCAGCTTGTGGACTAGCGACCAAGAGACCCAGTACTTC.

For this clone: Other nucleotide sequences from this sample produce the same CDR3. The CDR3 DNA reads TGTGCCAGCAGTCCCGGACTAGCGGGAGTCAATGAGCAGTTCTTC. It codes for CASSPGLAGVNEQFF. The chain uses TRBV27 and TRBJ2-1, with 13 bases fitting TRBD2. V dropped 5 bases and J dropped 6; count of bases not matched to a gene: 4. The CDR3 spans 15 residues. Germline V gene lookup returns CDR1 MNHEY and CDR2 SMNVEV (reference sequence).

The chain joins TRBV7-9 to TRBJ2-2; 9 bases match TRBD1. The CDR3 consists of 15 residues. Germline assignment: CDR1 SEHNR and CDR2 FQNEAQ (reference sequence). With 7 bases clipped from V and 4 bases from J, the junction kept 7 bases outside the gene matches. CDR3 residues: CASTAGQGLTGELFF. The CDR3 DNA is TGTGCCAGCACTGCGGGACAGGGCCTCACCGGGGAGCTGTTTTTT.

As concerns this clone: Distinct nucleotide sequences in the sample also encode this CDR3. This chain uses TRBV9 with TRBJ2-7, with 7 nucleotides matching TRBD2. The CDR3 has 14 amino acids. J was trimmed by 2 bases and V by 2 bases; bases with no gene match: 4. Germline V gene data show CDR1 as SGDLS and CDR2 as YYNGEE. The CDR3 loop reads CASSVGGSTYEQYF. CDR3 nucleotides: TGTGCCAGCAGCGTCGGGGGGAGCACCTACGAGCAGTACTTC.

The rearrangement joins TRBV10-1 to TRBJ2-1, with 8 bases identical to TRBD2. Trimming at V came to 5 bases and at J to 8 bases, leaving 8 bases not matched to a gene. Germline V gives CDR1 WNHNN, CDR2 SYGVQD (reference sequence). This CDR3 has 14 residues. This CDR3 is CASSPGLGLHEQFF. The CDR3 nucleotides are TGCGCCAGCAGTCCGGGACTAGGACTCCATGAGCAGTTCTTC.

J is TRBJ2-2 and V is TRBV28; no reliable D call. CDR1 and CDR2 (germline): MDHEN, SYDVKM. CDR3 length: 14 residues. V lost 3 bases to trimming and J lost 3 bases, with 8 bases between them. CDR3 coding DNA: TGTGCCAGCAGTTTCCGATACCACACCGGGGAGCTGTTTTTT. It specifies CASSFRYHTGELFF.

The chain employs TRBV6-5 and TRBJ1-1; 8 nucleotides line up with TRBD1. Germline V gene data show CDR1 as MNHEY and CDR2 as SVGAGI. J was trimmed by 5 bases and V by 2 bases; bases with no gene match: 4. The CDR3 has 14 amino acids. CDR3 nucleotides: TGTGCCAGCAGTTACCACAGGGGGGGGACTGAAGCTTTCTTT. It translates to CASSYHRGGTEAFF.

The V call is TRBV28, the J call TRBJ2-7, with 12 bases fitting TRBD1. CDR1 is MDHEN, CDR2 SYDVKM, per germline. V lost 5 bases, J lost 12 bases, and 11 bases stayed unmatched. The CDR3 contains 14 residues. The DNA for the CDR3 is TGTGCCAGCAGTCCTCGCGGGACAGGGGGCGATGGGTACTTC. This gives the protein CASSPRGTGGDGYF.

V gene TRBV11-2 combines with J gene TRBJ2-7; TRBD2 is a possible D gene (5 bases). Trimming removed 10 bases at V and 3 bases at J, with 16 bases between. CDR3 size: 13 residues. The V gene's germline CDR1 is SGHAT and CDR2 FQNNGV. Here the CDR3 DNA reads TGTGCCACTTCGCTGTCGGGAAGCTACGAGCAGTACTTC. This gives the protein CATSLSGSYEQYF.

Comment on this clone: Other DNA variants within this sample encode the same CDR3. V is TRBV4-2 and J is TRBJ2-3; maybe TRBD2 (5 bases). V gave up 1 base and J gave up 2 bases, with 10 bases separating them. Per germline, CDR1 LGHNA and CDR2 YNFKEQ. This CDR3 has 15 amino acids. The CDR3 sequence: CASSQATSSTDTQYF. The DNA for the CDR3 is TGTGCCAGCAGCCAAGCCACTAGTTCCACAGATACGCAGTATTTT.

The V and J genes are TRBV2 and TRBJ1-2; D call uncertain. CDR1 is SNHLY, CDR2 FYNNEI, per germline. CDR3 length: 15 residues. Trimming left V 6 bases short and J 5 bases short, with 19 bases between. CDR3 DNA sequence: TGTGCCAGCAGACCGTCATTCTCGGTGGGGTATGGCTACACCTTC. This encodes CASRPSFSVGYGYTF.

The V call is TRBV27, the J call TRBJ1-1, with 7 bases lining up with TRBD1. Germline CDR1 and CDR2: MNHEY and SMNVEV (reference sequence). The V and J ends lost 5 bases and 6 bases, in that order; junction bases with no gene match: 15. The CDR3 covers 16 residues. DNA for the CDR3: TGTGCCAGCAGTCTCCTCCAAACCTCCGGGACAGCTGAAGCTTTCTTT. Its translation is CASSLLQTSGTAEAFF.

The chain combines TRBV15 with TRBJ2-7, with no clear D. CDR3 length: 16 amino acids. Germline CDR1 and CDR2: LNHNV and YYDKDF (reference sequence). The V and J ends lost 0 bases and 2 bases respectively, with 14 bases between them. The CDR3, as DNA: TGTGCCACCAGCAGAGATCTAAACCGAAGGCCCTACGAGCAGTACTTC. It translates to CATSRDLNRRPYEQYF.

The chain recombines TRBV28 with TRBJ1-1; no clear D gene. This CDR3 has 16 residues. CDR1 and CDR2 (germline): MDHEN, SYDVKM. V gave up 1 base and J gave up 1 base, with 13 bases separating them. The CDR3 nucleotides are TGTGCCAGCAGTTTATCCCAGCGCAGTAAGAACACTGAAGCTTTCTTT. This gives the protein CASSLSQRSKNTEAFF. The whole variable domain, filled in from reference TRBV28 and TRBJ1-1, reads DVKVTQSSRYLVKRTGEKVFLECVQDMDHENMFWYRQDPGLGLRLIYFSYDVKMKEKGDIPEGYSVSREKKERFSLILESASTNQTSMYLCASSLSQRSKNTEAFFGQGTRLTVV.

On this clone itself: This sample also contains other DNA sequences that code for the same CDR3. V gene TRBV28 combines with J gene TRBJ2-7; the D is unclear. This CDR3 has 14 residues. Per germline, CDR1 MDHEN and CDR2 SYDVKM. The ends were cut back, 1 base at V and 2 bases at J, with 9 bases in the middle. The CDR3 reads CASSLLADTYEQYF. CDR3 nucleotides: TGTGCCAGCAGTTTATTAGCAGATACCTACGAGCAGTACTTC.

In this sample, this clone turned up once. The V and J genes are TRBV7-6 and TRBJ2-7; D ambiguous. The V end was cut by 3 bases, the J end by 6 bases, with 15 bases between. CDR3 size: 14 residues. Looked up from germline, CDR1 is SGHVS and CDR2 is FNYEAQ. The CDR3 DNA reads as TGTGCCAGCAGCTTTGACCACGTGAGCTTCGAGCAGTACTTC. It codes for CASSFDHVSFEQYF. Based on the CDR3 plus reference TRBV7-6 and TRBJ2-7, the full variable domain is GAGVSQSPRYKVTKRGQDVALRCDPISGHVSLYWYRQALGQGPEFLTYFNYEAQQDKSGLPNDRFSAERPEGSISTLTIQRTEQRDSAMYRCASSFDHVSFEQYFGPGTRLTVT.

The CDR3, as DNA: TGTGCCAGCTCCCCGCCTGAGAACCCCTACGAGCAGTACTTC. This sequence encodes CASSPPENPYEQYF. The chain recombines TRBV18 with TRBJ2-7; D is unresolved. V gave up 6 bases and J gave up 2 bases, with 14 bases separating them. From germline, CDR1 is KGHSH and CDR2 LQKENI. The length of the CDR3 is 14 residues.

CDR3 amino acids: CASSAWGLSLNNEQFF. DNA of the CDR3: TGTGCCAGCAGCGCCTGGGGACTTTCTCTTAACAATGAGCAGTTCTTC. This sequence joins TRBV9 and TRBJ2-1; D is possibly TRBD2 (6 bases). This CDR3 spans 16 amino acids. The V and J ends lost 3 bases and 5 bases respectively, with 18 bases between them. In germline, CDR1 is SGDLS, CDR2 YYNGEE.

The chain is built from TRBV6-5 and TRBJ2-7; D possibly corresponds to TRBD1 (5 bases). This CDR3 region has 14 residues. V lost 2 bases to trimming and J lost 4 bases, with 12 bases between them. Germline V gene data show CDR1 as MNHEY and CDR2 as SVGAGI. The DNA of the CDR3 is TGTGCCAGCAGTTACAGGGGATCTGCGTACGAGCAGTACTTC. It encodes CASSYRGSAYEQYF.

The chain employs TRBV10-3 and TRBJ2-1; tentative D call: TRBD1 (6 bases). CDR1 ENHRY and CDR2 SYGVKD come from the germline V gene. Trimming shortened V by 0 bases and J by 4 bases, and 10 bases separated the two germline ends. The CDR3 loop spans 15 amino acids. The DNA for the CDR3 is TGTGCCATCAGTGAGTCGACAGGTGGGTACAATGAGCAGTTCTTC. It codes for CAISESTGGYNEQFF.

Details on this clone: At the DNA level, this CDR3 is encoded by other sequences in the same sample as well. This sequence joins TRBV7-9 and TRBJ2-3; D unclear. The germline V gene has CDR1 SEHNR and CDR2 FQNEAQ (reference sequence). Trimming removed 3 bases from V and 4 bases from J, with 5 bases in between. CDR3 length equals 12 residues. CDR3 DNA sequence: TGTGCCAGCAGCTTGGCGGCAGATACGCAGTATTTT. Its translation is CASSLAADTQYF.

The chain employs TRBV4-3 and TRBJ2-1; TRBD2 aligns across 10 bases. The CDR3 covers 15 residues. The germline V gene encodes CDR1 LGHNA and CDR2 YSLEER. V was clipped by 4 bases and J by 4 bases; unmatched bases: 4. The DNA of the CDR3 is TGCGCCAGCAGCCTCCGAGCGGGAGGGTACAATGAGCAGTTCTTC. Protein product: CASSLRAGGYNEQFF.